Shown below are 24 T cell receptor beta chains from a single sample sequenced in a study of T cells in tumors after PD-1 blockade. TCRdb's table, derived via immunoSEQ multiplex PCR, lists solely in-frame clones and lacks some. The profile shows some 24,000 clones, about 82% of them singletons. Sequencing used PBMCs, obtained after anti-PD-1 treatment. These receptor sequences come from a human donor with basal cell carcinoma.

The CDR3 is CASSEGTGNNYGYTF. DNA for the CDR3: TGTGCCAGCAGTGAGGGGACAGGAAATAACTATGGCTACACCTTC. The rearrangement uses TRBV6-1 and TRBJ1-2; 8 positions match TRBD1. The CDR3 contains 15 residues. With 3 bases clipped from V and 1 base from J, the junction kept 4 bases outside the gene matches. Germline lookup yields CDR1 MNHNS and CDR2 SASEGT.

This clone was seen once. This chain connects TRBV19 to TRBJ1-6; 8 positions match TRBD1. The V gene end was trimmed by 5 bases and the J gene end by 8 bases; junction bases not matched to a gene: 20. The CDR3 is made up of 19 amino acids. CDR1 is LNHDA and CDR2 is SQIVND in the germline V gene (reference sequence). The CDR3 nucleotides read TGTGCCAGTAGTGAGGCATTGCGGACAGGGCGGAGGGGGTATTCACCCCTCCACTTT. Amino acids: CASSEALRTGRRGYSPLHF.

This clone appeared a few times. The chain employs TRBV7-8 and TRBJ1-3, with D uncertain. CDR1 SGHVS and CDR2 FQNEAQ come from the germline V gene. Trimming removed 7 bases from V and 4 bases from J, with 8 bases in between. CDR3 length: 12 residues. CDR3 sequence (DNA): TGTGCCAGCACCCCGGAGGGAAACACCATATATTTT. Amino acids: CASTPEGNTIYF.

The chain employs TRBV6-5 and TRBJ1-5; the D gene is possibly TRBD1 (6 bases). V gave up 6 bases and J gave up 4 bases, with 16 bases separating them. CDR3 length: 15 residues. Per germline, CDR1 MNHEY and CDR2 SVGAGI. The CDR3 protein is CASRPWFQGNQPQHF. CDR3 nucleotide sequence: TGTGCCAGCAGACCCTGGTTCCAGGGGAATCAGCCCCAGCATTTT.

The chain joins TRBV14 to TRBJ2-1, with no clear D. Germline values: CDR1 SGHDN, CDR2 FVKESK. This CDR3 has 15 amino acids. V shed 0 bases and J shed 9 bases, with 15 bases lying between them. CDR3: CASSQDRIVEGEQFF. CDR3 DNA: TGTGCCAGCAGCCAAGACAGGATCGTAGAAGGTGAGCAGTTCTTC. The entire variable domain, with the rest obtained from reference TRBV14 and TRBJ2-1, is as follows: EAGVTQFPSHSVIEKGQTVTLRCDPISGHDNLYWYRRVMGKEIKFLLHFVKESKQDESGMPNNRFLAERTGGTYSTLKVQPAELEDSGVYFCASSQDRIVEGEQFFGPGTRLTVL.

The chain employs TRBV5-1 and TRBJ2-3, with 8 bases matching TRBD2. The germline V gene has CDR1 SGHRS and CDR2 YFSETQ. V was clipped by 4 bases and J by 5 bases; unmatched bases: 9. The CDR3 spans 15 residues. DNA of the CDR3: TGCGCCAGCAGCAAGGGACTAGGAGGTGTAGATACGCAGTATTTT. This encodes CASSKGLGGVDTQYF.

The CDR3 DNA is TGTGCCAGCATCACAGGGGGCACCGGGGAGCTGTTTTTT. Protein product: CASITGGTGELFF. This chain joins TRBV5-5 and TRBJ2-2, with TRBD1 matching 8 bases. V lost 6 bases, J lost 4 bases, and 2 bases stayed unmatched. The CDR3 spans 13 residues. CDR1 is SGHKS and CDR2 is YYEKEE in the germline V gene (reference sequence).

In this sample, this clone turned up a few times. The chain carries TRBV3-1 (or the pseudogene TRBV3-2) and TRBJ1-6, with no clear D. There are 13 residues in the CDR3. The V gene's germline CDR1 is LGHDT and CDR2 YNNKEL (reference sequence). The V end was cut by 0 bases, the J end by 10 bases, with 7 bases between. CDR3 protein: CASSQDFRSPLHF. CDR3 DNA: TGTGCCAGCAGCCAAGATTTTAGATCACCCCTCCACTTT.

A word on this clone: Different DNA sequences within this sample yield the same CDR3. CDR3 residues: CASSLFIEGQGGQETQYF. The CDR3 bases are TGTGCCAGCAGCTTATTTATTGAGGGGCAGGGAGGCCAAGAGACCCAGTACTTC. The J gene is TRBJ2-5, the V gene TRBV13; maybe TRBD2 (6 bases). The germline V gene encodes CDR1 PRHDT and CDR2 FYEKMQ (reference sequence). This CDR3 contains 18 residues. V lost 2 bases, J lost 1 base, and 20 bases lay in between.

The V and J genes are TRBV3-1 (or the pseudogene TRBV3-2) and TRBJ2-3, with TRBD2 matching 10 bases. Germline CDR1 LGHDT, CDR2 YNNKEL (reference sequence). This CDR3 contains 17 residues. V trimming: 0 bases; J trimming: 1 base; junction bases outside the gene matches: 4. CDR3 coding DNA: TGTGCCAGCAGCCAAGAGATCCTAGCGGGGGGCACAGATACGCAGTATTTT. Residues: CASSQEILAGGTDTQYF.

This clone came up once. The chain is built from TRBV12-3 or TRBV12-4 and TRBJ2-5; D gene ambiguous. The CDR3 covers 11 residues. With 3 bases removed from V and 5 bases from J, the gap between germline ends came to 4 bases. CDR3 loop: CASSLGETQYF. The CDR3 coding sequence is TGTGCCAGCAGTTTGGGCGAGACCCAGTACTTC.

This sequence joins TRBV3-1 (or the pseudogene TRBV3-2) and TRBJ1-2, with TRBD1 identical over 9 bases. The J segment lost 4 bases and the V segment lost 6 bases, leaving 3 bases of the junction unmatched. The CDR3 runs 13 residues. The germline V gene has CDR1 LGHDT and CDR2 YNNKEL (reference sequence). CDR3 nucleotides: TGTGCCAGCAGGGACAGGGGTGGCTATGGCTACACCTTC. It yields the protein CASRDRGGYGYTF.

V gene TRBV12-5 combines with J gene TRBJ1-2; D is perhaps TRBD1 (6 bases). The germline CDR1 and CDR2 sequences are LGHNT and FRNRAP. V lost 0 bases, J lost 4 bases, and 9 bases lay in between. The CDR3 is 14 amino acids. CDR3 protein: CASGLVGTLYGYTF. In DNA, the CDR3 is TGTGCTAGTGGTTTGGTAGGGACACTCTATGGCTACACCTTC.

The V call is TRBV5-8, the J call TRBJ1-3; TRBD1 is a possible D gene (6 bases). Trimming shortened V by 2 bases and J by 0 bases, and 12 bases separated the two germline ends. Looked up from germline, CDR1 is SGHTS and CDR2 is YDEGEE. CDR3 length: 16 residues. The CDR3, as DNA: TGTGCCAGCAGCTTCCCCGGGACACTCTCTGGAAACACCATATATTTT. Amino acid sequence: CASSFPGTLSGNTIYF.

The rearrangement links TRBV29-1 to TRBJ1-4; 12 bases line up with TRBD1. The CDR3 contains 18 residues. V shed 1 base, J shed 2 bases, and the junction held 8 bases outside the gene matches. Germline V gene sequence: CDR1 SQVTM, CDR2 ANQGSEA. CDR3 amino acids: CSVEVIGTGGHTNEKLFF. CDR3 coding DNA: TGCAGCGTTGAAGTTATTGGGACAGGGGGCCATACTAATGAAAAACTGTTTTTT.

Points on this clone: Distinct nucleotide sequences in the sample also encode this CDR3. The V call is TRBV9, the J call TRBJ2-1, with D possibly TRBD2 on 7 matching bases. This CDR3 comprises 16 residues. Trimming removed 6 bases from V and 7 bases from J, with 23 bases in between. The V gene's germline CDR1 is SGDLS and CDR2 YYNGEE. Written as DNA, the CDR3 is TGTGCCAGCAACATAGGACGAGGGGCGGGGGCGAATGAGCAGTTCTTC. Residues: CASNIGRGAGANEQFF.

This sequence joins TRBV18 and TRBJ2-7; D not resolved. V shed 3 bases and J shed 5 bases, with 11 bases lying between them. CDR3 size: 13 residues. CDR1 is KGHSH and CDR2 is LQKENI in the germline V gene. The CDR3 here is CASSPDRMNEQYF. In DNA form, the CDR3 reads TGTGCCAGCTCACCGGACCGGATGAACGAGCAGTACTTC.

This chain connects TRBV7-3 to TRBJ2-3; D gene ambiguous. V was pared by 2 bases and J by 2 bases, with 8 bases between. Germline V gene lookup returns CDR1 SGHTA and CDR2 FQGTGA. CDR3 length equals 14 residues. The CDR3 coding sequence is TGTGCCAGCAGCTTAGCGGAGTTCACAGATACGCAGTATTTT. Translated: CASSLAEFTDTQYF. Based on the CDR3 plus reference TRBV7-3 and TRBJ2-3, the full variable domain is GAGVSQTPSNKVTEKGKYVELRCDPISGHTALYWYRQSLGQGPEFLIYFQGTGAADDSGLPNDRFFAVRPEGSVSTLKIQRTERGDSAVYLCASSLAEFTDTQYFGPGTRLTVL.

The rearrangement joins TRBV4-1 to TRBJ1-1; unclear D gene. With 1 base removed from V and 1 base from J, the gap between germline ends came to 7 bases. The CDR3 totals 14 residues. The V gene's germline CDR1 is MGHRA and CDR2 YSYEKL. CDR3: CASSQGAWNTEAFF. CDR3 coding DNA: TGCGCCAGCAGCCAAGGGGCCTGGAACACTGAAGCTTTCTTT.

V gene TRBV19 combines with J gene TRBJ1-3, with D perhaps TRBD1 (5 bases). The germline V and J ends were trimmed by 5 bases and 4 bases, with 21 bases remaining between them. The CDR3 has 17 residues. Germline V gene data show CDR1 as LNHDA and CDR2 as SQIVND (reference sequence). CDR3 bases: TGTGCCAGTAGTGTTTTATCCGGGACGGACCGAGGAAACACCATATATTTT. Translated, it gives CASSVLSGTDRGNTIYF.

The chain combines TRBV19 with TRBJ1-6, with 10 bases lining up with TRBD1. This CDR3 comprises 16 residues. Germline CDR1 and CDR2: LNHDA and SQIVND (reference sequence). Trimming at V came to 7 bases and at J to 7 bases, leaving 10 bases not matched to a gene. The DNA for the CDR3 is TGTGCCAGTAATGACCGGGACAGGGGTTACAATTCACCCCTCCACTTT. This sequence encodes CASNDRDRGYNSPLHF.

The V and J genes are TRBV2 and TRBJ1-1, with D unresolved. The CDR3 sequence is 14 residues long. Trimming left V 5 bases short and J 1 base short, with 11 bases between. Per the germline V gene, CDR1 is SNHLY and CDR2 is FYNNEI. This CDR3 reads CASSRLNSNTEAFF. DNA for the CDR3: TGTGCCAGCAGTCGACTCAATTCGAACACTGAAGCTTTCTTT.

In this sample, this clone turned up a few times. The chain couples TRBV25-1 to TRBJ1-3, with unresolved D. The CDR3 runs to 16 residues. Germline loops: CDR1 MGHDK, CDR2 SYGVNS. The V end lost 7 bases, the J end lost 3 bases, and 19 bases lay between the germline ends. The CDR3 sequence is CASIPAAGIFGNTIYF. Written as DNA, the CDR3 is TGTGCCAGCATCCCCGCAGCAGGTATCTTTGGAAACACCATATATTTT. Full variable domain (missing parts from reference TRBV25-1 and TRBJ1-3): EADIYQTPRYLVIGTGKKITLECSQTMGHDKMYWYQQDPGMELHLIHYSYGVNSTEKGDLSSESTVSRIRTEHFPLTLESARPSHTSQYLCASIPAAGIFGNTIYFGEGSWLTVV.

J is TRBJ2-5 and V is TRBV2, with TRBD2 as a possible D gene (6 bases). V lost 7 bases to trimming and J lost 4 bases, with 19 bases between them. The CDR3 runs to 15 residues. Per the germline V gene, CDR1 is SNHLY and CDR2 is FYNNEI. DNA of the CDR3: TGTGCCAGCAAACGCAAGTGGGGGGATGGAGAGACCCAGTACTTC. It is translated as CASKRKWGDGETQYF.